The next 8 T cell receptor beta chains were all read from a single sample in a study of blood T cells in healthy people across ages. Using a J-beta primer mix together with a sample-barcoded 5' primer, a second PCR was run for about 6 to 12 cycles. TCRdb ran MiXCR on the 5' RACE reads and lists one entry per CDR3 protein. The sample includes under 800,000 distinct CDR3 sequences, roughly 21% seen only once; the top ten take approximately 3.6%. The sequencing input was blood. The receptors were sampled from a man in his 70s in good health.

In this sample, this clonotype turned up a few times. V is TRBV10-2 and J is TRBJ2-1, with 14 bases lining up with TRBD2. The germline V gene encodes CDR1 WSHSY and CDR2 SAAADI. With V trimmed by 6 bases and J by 0 bases, 7 bases remained unmatched. The CDR3 totals 18 residues. This CDR3 reads CASRGLAGDPSSYNEQFF. CDR3 sequence (DNA): TGCGCCAGCAGGGGACTAGCGGGAGACCCAAGCTCCTACAATGAGCAGTTCTTC.

V is TRBV6-6 and J is TRBJ2-1; 7 bases match TRBD1. V dropped 6 bases and J dropped 1; count of bases not matched to a gene: 3. The germline CDR1 and CDR2 sequences are MNHNY and SVGAGI (reference sequence). CDR3 size: 14 residues. CDR3 DNA sequence: TGTGCCAGCAGCAAGGGACAGTCCTACAATGAGCAGTTCTTC. Residues: CASSKGQSYNEQFF.

The V gene is TRBV29-1, the J gene TRBJ2-3; TRBD2 agrees at 8 bases. The CDR3 is 15 residues long. V shed 4 bases and J 0 bases; nucleotides not matched to a gene: 6. The germline V gene encodes CDR1 SQVTM and CDR2 ANQGSEA. CDR3 DNA sequence: TGCAGCGTTGCAGGTAGCGGGGACAGCACAGATACGCAGTATTTT. Its translation is CSVAGSGDSTDTQYF.

The rearrangement joins TRBV7-2 to TRBJ2-6; TRBD2 matches at 10 bases. V shed 5 bases and J 0 bases; nucleotides not matched to a gene: 10. Germline CDR1 is SGHTA and CDR2 is FQGNSA. There are 19 residues in the CDR3. The CDR3 sequence is CASSSALAGRTSGANVLTF. DNA for the CDR3: TGTGCCAGCAGCAGCGCACTAGCGGGACGAACCTCTGGGGCCAACGTCCTGACTTTC.

Only a few counts were recorded for this clonotype. V gene TRBV7-2 combines with J gene TRBJ2-3, with 7 nucleotides matching TRBD2. Germline-derived CDR1 and CDR2 are SGHTA and FQGNSA. The trim removed 8 bases at V and 1 base at J, leaving 3 bases unmatched. CDR3 length: 13 residues. CDR3 bases: TGTGCCAGCGGACTAGGTGGCACAGATACGCAGTATTTT. It is translated as CASGLGGTDTQYF.

The chain combines TRBV3-1 with TRBJ2-3, with a weak D call TRBD1 (5 bases). Germline V lookup: CDR1 LGHDT, CDR2 YNNKEL (reference sequence). This CDR3 contains 13 residues. Trimming shortened V by 8 bases and J by 3 bases, and 12 bases separated the two germline ends. The CDR3 bases are TGTGCCAGCCGAAGGCCAGGGACAGATACGCAGTATTTT. This codes for CASRRPGTDTQYF.

Remarks on this clonotype: The conserved final phenylalanine or tryptophan is absent from the CDR3, which likely points to a read error. The chain has TRBV7-2 and TRBJ2-3, with unresolved D. Trimming removed 8 bases at V and 2 bases at J, with 11 bases between. The CDR3 runs to 13 residues. CDR1 and CDR2 (germline): SGHTA, FQGNSA. The CDR3 spells CASYSWITDTQYL. The CDR3 DNA reads as TGTGCCAGCTATAGCTGGATCACAGATACGCAGTATCTT.

The chain has TRBV10-3 and TRBJ2-5; TRBD2 matches 9 bases. J lost 5 bases, V lost 4 bases, and 2 bases had no gene match. Germline CDR1 reads ENHRY; CDR2 reads SYGVKD. There are 13 residues in the CDR3. The DNA for the CDR3 is TGTGCCATCAGTGCAACTAGCGGGGAGACCCAGTACTTC. This encodes CAISATSGETQYF.